Here is one T cell receptor (beta chain) with its context. Its antigen is not known. The data were obtained in a study of T cell repertoires in cytomegalovirus infection. Study background: Carrying CMV and the relevant HLA type showed in public TCR beta signatures. Study findings and constraints: Based on cumulative public TCR beta family frequency, carriers of CMV plus the relevant HLA were identified.

TCRdb independently ran MiXCR on the reads; one entry per CDR3 protein. This sample has approximately 290,000 distinct CDR3 sequences, with roughly 23% found just once. The specimen sequenced was PBMCs. This receptor was identified in a human donor in good health (CMV status not recorded). Some clones in this sample may be carry-over from other donors' samples.

The CDR3 is CASSRQGLNTEAFF. The CDR3 DNA follows: TGTGCCAGCAGTCGACAGGGCCTAAACACTGAAGCTTTCTTT. The chain couples TRBV6-1 to TRBJ1-1; TRBD1 matches at 7 bases. This CDR3 spans 14 amino acids. CDR1 and CDR2 (germline): MNHNS, SASEGT. The V segment lost 5 bases and the J segment 2 bases; nucleotides outside the gene matches: 5.